Following are 25 T cell receptor beta chains from one sample sequenced in a study of Ad26.COV2.S vaccination and SARS-CoV-2 variants. Using immunoSEQ multiplex PCR, the repertoire was profiled, and TCRdb retains in-frame clones only, with some absent. The sample contains 500,000 or so clones, 87% of which appear only once. Treatment denoted: 19 received Ad26.COV2.S at low or high dose, single or two shots; about 5 received placebo; per-sample allocation not given. The samples were gathered on day 63 after the first injection of vaccine or placebo. The starting material was peripheral blood, obtained in a trial of Ad26.COV2.S vaccine versus placebo. The source is a person aged 18-65 years who received the Ad26.COV2.S COVID-19 vaccine or a placebo.

The rearrangement uses TRBV12-3 or TRBV12-4 and TRBJ2-1; a weak D match, TRBD2 (6 bases). V shed 8 bases and J shed 6 bases, with 11 bases lying between them. This CDR3 region has 12 residues. The CDR3 loop reads CASSGAGNEQFF. DNA for the CDR3: TGTGCCAGCTCGGGAGCTGGCAATGAGCAGTTCTTC.

The CDR3 here is CASSSAGTGNEKLFF. CDR3 bases: TGTGCCAGCAGTTCGGCCGGGACAGGAAATGAAAAACTGTTTTTT. The chain uses TRBV27 and TRBJ1-4; TRBD1 agrees at 8 bases. The CDR3 extends over 15 amino acids. The trim removed 4 bases at V and 5 bases at J, leaving 6 bases unmatched. CDR1 is MNHEY and CDR2 is SMNVEV in the germline V gene (reference sequence). The whole variable domain, remainder taken from reference TRBV27 and TRBJ1-4, is EAQVTQNPRYLITVTGKKLTVTCSQNMNHEYMSWYRQDPGLGLRQIYYSMNVEVTDKGDVPEGYKVSRKEKRNFPLILESPSPNQTSLYFCASSSAGTGNEKLFFGSGTQLSVL.

V and J are TRBV7-6 and TRBJ2-1; TRBD2 agrees at 12 bases. Germline V gene data show CDR1 as SGHVS and CDR2 as FNYEAQ. CDR3 length: 16 amino acids. V lost 4 bases, J lost 7 bases, and 8 bases stayed unmatched. CDR3 protein: CASSSLVTSGRNEQFF. As DNA, the CDR3 is TGTGCCAGCAGCTCGCTCGTGACTAGCGGGAGAAATGAGCAGTTCTTC.

The chain uses TRBV6-5 and TRBJ2-7, with D tentatively TRBD2 (5 bases). Trimming removed 0 bases at V and 5 bases at J, with 11 bases between. The CDR3 length is 14 residues. The germline gives CDR1 MNHEY, CDR2 SVGAGI. CDR3 in amino acids: CASSYSLTGDEQYF. DNA of the CDR3: TGTGCCAGCAGTTACTCGTTGACCGGGGACGAGCAGTACTTC.

A few counts support this clone. The chain employs TRBV7-3 and TRBJ1-1; maybe TRBD1 (5 bases). The ends were cut back, 3 bases at V and 1 base at J, with 18 bases in the middle. The germline V gene encodes CDR1 SGHTA and CDR2 FQGTGA. CDR3 length: 17 amino acids. The CDR3 spells CASSFAGRPGPNTEAFF. The CDR3 nucleotides are TGTGCCAGCAGCTTCGCGGGGAGGCCGGGGCCGAACACTGAAGCTTTCTTT.

The chain has TRBV28 and TRBJ2-5; TRBD2 matches at 11 bases. Germline trimming cut 7 bases from V and 5 bases from J; bases unmatched to any gene: 15. The CDR3 covers 17 residues. CDR1 and CDR2 (germline): MDHEN, SYDVKM. In nucleotides, the CDR3 is TGTGCCAGCACCCCCTCGGTACTAGCGGGAGAAAGGGAGACCCAGTACTTC. Its translation is CASTPSVLAGERETQYF.

V is TRBV19 and J is TRBJ1-1; TRBD1 might be the D (6 bases). Trimming left V 1 base short and J 10 bases short, with 13 bases between. This CDR3 is 13 amino acids long. CDR1 and CDR2 (germline): LNHDA, SQIVND (reference sequence). CDR3 DNA sequence: TGTGCCAGTAGTATAGGGCAGGGGATGGGAGCTTTCTTT. This gives the protein CASSIGQGMGAFF.

The V and J genes are TRBV28 and TRBJ2-3; maybe TRBD2 (5 bases). CDR3 length: 15 amino acids. In germline, CDR1 is MDHEN, CDR2 SYDVKM. V was clipped by 2 bases and J by 6 bases, with 15 bases between them. In nucleotides, the CDR3 is TGTGCCAGCAGTTTACCAGCCGGGAAGACGGATACGCAGTATTTT. Protein: CASSLPAGKTDTQYF. Filled out from reference TRBV28 and TRBJ2-3, the complete variable domain reads DVKVTQSSRYLVKRTGEKVFLECVQDMDHENMFWYRQDPGLGLRLIYFSYDVKMKEKGDIPEGYSVSREKKERFSLILESASTNQTSMYLCASSLPAGKTDTQYFGPGTRLTVL.

In this sample, this clone turned up once. V and J are TRBV29-1 and TRBJ2-5; weak D call: TRBD2 (6 bases). The CDR3 totals 12 residues. Trimming stripped 4 bases from V and 0 bases from J, with 6 bases between. CDR1 is SQVTM, CDR2 ANQGSEA, per germline. CDR3 protein: CSVGGDQETQYF. The CDR3 nucleotides read TGCAGCGTTGGGGGGGACCAAGAGACCCAGTACTTC.

For the CDR3, the DNA is TGTGCCAGCAGCACCCCTAGCGGGTCAACCTACAATGAGCAGTTCTTC. Protein sequence: CASSTPSGSTYNEQFF. This chain uses TRBV7-8 with TRBJ2-1, with TRBD2 matching over 8 bases. This CDR3 is built from 16 residues. From germline, CDR1 is SGHVS and CDR2 FQNEAQ. The junction had 8 bases not matched to a gene; V was cut back by 5 bases and J by 2 bases.

This chain links TRBV6-5 with TRBJ2-1, with no clear D. V was trimmed by 4 bases and J by 0 bases, leaving 7 bases between them. This CDR3 spans 14 amino acids. CDR1 MNHEY and CDR2 SVGAGI come from the germline V gene. Written as DNA, the CDR3 is TGTGCCAGCAGTTCCCAGGACTCCTACAATGAGCAGTTCTTC. It encodes CASSSQDSYNEQFF.

This clone has a single count. The chain recombines TRBV5-6 with TRBJ1-3, with D unclear. The V gene's germline CDR1 is SGHDT and CDR2 YYEEEE. V lost 4 bases and J lost 0, with 8 bases in between. The CDR3 totals 14 residues. The CDR3 nucleotides read TGTGCCAGCAGCCCTCCGAGCTCTGGAAACACCATATATTTT. Translation gives CASSPPSSGNTIYF. Using reference TRBV5-6 and TRBJ1-3 for the parts outside the CDR3, the full variable domain is DAGVTQSPTHLIKTRGQQVTLRCSPKSGHDTVSWYQQALGQGPQFIFQYYEEEERQRGNFPDRFSGHQFPNYSSELNVNALLLGDSALYLCASSPPSSGNTIYFGEGSWLTVV.

V usage is TRBV27 and J usage is TRBJ2-7, with D maybe TRBD2 (6 bases). This CDR3 has 15 amino acids. With 2 bases removed from V and 4 bases from J, the gap between germline ends came to 15 bases. Germline CDR1 reads MNHEY; CDR2 reads SMNVEV (reference sequence). The CDR3 coding sequence is TGTGCCAGCAGTTTAGGGGCGGGACGGTCTTACGAGCAGTACTTC. Protein: CASSLGAGRSYEQYF.

A remark on this clone: Its ends do not fully match the called genes, so a read error is possible. Different DNA sequences within this sample yield the same CDR3. This chain connects TRBV27 to TRBJ1-1, with D possibly TRBD1 on 5 matching bases. The germline V gene encodes CDR1 MNHEY and CDR2 SMNVEV (reference sequence). The CDR3 is 11 amino acids. The CDR3 nucleotides are TGTGCCAGCAGTCGGGGGACTGAAGCCTTCTTT. It is translated as CASSRGTEAFF.

This clone was observed a few times. V and J are TRBV20-1 and TRBJ1-2; D gene unclear. This CDR3 contains 11 residues. V was trimmed by 5 bases and J by 5 bases, leaving 9 bases between them. Germline assignment: CDR1 DFQATT and CDR2 SNEGSKA (reference sequence). The CDR3 is CSAGEEYGYTF. CDR3 DNA sequence: TGCAGTGCTGGGGAAGAGTATGGCTACACCTTC.

This clone was observed a few times. V is TRBV3-1 (or the pseudogene TRBV3-2) and J is TRBJ2-7; D gene ambiguous. Germline V gene lookup returns CDR1 LGHDT and CDR2 YNNKEL (reference sequence). Trimming removed 2 bases from V and 3 bases from J, with 11 bases in between. The length of the CDR3 is 14 residues. The DNA for the CDR3 is TGTGCCAGCAGCCAAAGTTTGTTAGGCTACGAGCAGTACTTC. It specifies CASSQSLLGYEQYF.

This chain uses TRBV24-1 with TRBJ2-1; D may be TRBD1 (6 bases). Trimming removed 1 base from V and 5 bases from J, with 14 bases in between. The CDR3 runs to 16 residues. The germline V gene has CDR1 KGHDR and CDR2 SFDVKD. Written as DNA, the CDR3 is TGTGCCACCAGTGATTTTGCGCAGGGGTTGAACAATGAGCAGTTCTTC. This gives the protein CATSDFAQGLNNEQFF.

V is TRBV7-2 and J is TRBJ2-7; TRBD2 matches at 14 bases. The CDR3 length is 19 residues. The germline CDR1 and CDR2 sequences are SGHTA and FQGNSA. Trimming removed 4 bases from V and 0 bases from J; junction bases left unmatched: 11. This chain's CDR3 is CASSSRLAGGKTFSYEQYF. CDR3 bases: TGTGCCAGCAGCTCAAGACTAGCGGGAGGGAAGACCTTCTCCTACGAGCAGTACTTC.

This chain connects TRBV7-6 to TRBJ2-1, with 9 positions matching TRBD2. The CDR3 consists of 13 residues. Looked up from germline, CDR1 is SGHVS and CDR2 is FNYEAQ. The J segment lost 11 bases and the V segment lost 9 bases, leaving 11 bases of the junction unmatched. The CDR3 region is CASLAAGGNQQFF. As DNA, the CDR3 is TGTGCCAGTTTGGCTGCGGGGGGGAATCAGCAGTTCTTC.

J is TRBJ1-6 and V is TRBV9; the D is unclear. CDR3 size: 15 residues. CDR1 is SGDLS, CDR2 YYNGEE, per germline. V was cut by 2 bases and J by 3 bases, with 9 bases left in between. In nucleotides, the CDR3 is TGTGCCAGCAGCGTTCTGGGCCGCTATAATTCACCCCTCCACTTT. Protein product: CASSVLGRYNSPLHF.

This clone came up once. Other DNA sequences from this sample encode an identical CDR3 as well. The chain combines TRBV30 with TRBJ2-7, with 7 bases aligning to TRBD1. Trimming at V came to 1 base and at J to 6 bases, leaving 0 bases not matched to a gene. Germline CDR1 GTSNPN, CDR2 SVGIG (reference sequence). The CDR3 has 11 residues. The CDR3 region has the DNA TGTGCCTGGAGTGCAGGGGGCGAGCAGTACTTC. It is translated as CAWSAGGEQYF.

The chain recombines TRBV27 with TRBJ2-1; D call uncertain. Germline CDR1 is MNHEY and CDR2 is SMNVEV (reference sequence). Deletions cut 5 bases from V and 3 bases from J, with 11 bases between. The CDR3 totals 14 residues. The CDR3 bases are TGTGCCAGCAGTAACTTATACGGCTACAATGAGCAGTTCTTC. It codes for CASSNLYGYNEQFF.

J is TRBJ2-7 and V is TRBV2; tentatively, D is TRBD1 (5 bases). CDR3 length: 11 amino acids. CDR1 SNHLY and CDR2 FYNNEI come from the germline V gene. Trimming took 7 bases from V and 3 from J, leaving 7 bases between them. The CDR3 nucleotides read TGTGCCAGCACTACAGGCTACGAGCAGTACTTC. This sequence encodes CASTTGYEQYF.

The chain is built from TRBV11-2 and TRBJ2-7, with TRBD1 identical over 7 bases. Trimming took 3 bases from V and 1 from J; bases not matched to a gene: 12. Germline CDR1 reads SGHAT; CDR2 reads FQNNGV. CDR3 length equals 17 residues. The CDR3, as DNA: TGTGCCAGCAGCTTCCCCCAGACAGGGCGGGTATCCTACGAGCAGTACTTC. Its translation is CASSFPQTGRVSYEQYF.

V gene TRBV7-2 combines with J gene TRBJ1-2; possible D gene TRBD1, 5 bases. The CDR3 has 14 residues. V was pared by 3 bases and J by 4 bases, with 12 bases between. Per the germline V gene, CDR1 is SGHTA and CDR2 is FQGNSA. The CDR3 spells CASSFPGLGYGYTF. For the CDR3, the DNA is TGTGCCAGCAGCTTCCCAGGGCTTGGCTATGGCTACACCTTC.